Each of the 20 T cell receptor beta chains below was sequenced from the same sample in a study of beta chain features in type 1 diabetes. Study-level points and caveats: Patients with Type 1 diabetes showed moderately but significantly shorter TCRB CDR3s in all four CD4+ subsets.

These receptors are not linked to any known antigen. Every isolated RNA sample was fully reverse transcribed, so sequencing captured expressed TCRB transcripts. The repertoire was sequenced with immunoSEQ multiplex PCR; TCRdb's copy has only in-frame clones and lacks some. Of approximately 150,000 clones listed, 10% to 15% are singletons. Material for sequencing was central memory CD4+ T cells from blood. Receptor source: a man between 18 and 35 years old with type 1 diabetes.

This clone was seen a handful of times. The chain employs TRBV6-6 and TRBJ1-2; 8 nucleotides match TRBD1. The CDR3 sequence is 13 residues long. CDR1 MNHNY and CDR2 SVGAGI come from the germline V gene (reference sequence). Trimming at V came to 5 bases and at J to 6 bases, leaving 5 bases not matched to a gene. The CDR3 reads CASSTGQDHGYTF. CDR3 DNA sequence: TGTGCCAGCAGTACGGGACAGGACCATGGCTACACCTTC.

This clone was detected many times. This rearrangement joins TRBV7-6 to TRBJ2-7; D unresolved. The CDR3 runs 14 residues. The germline gives CDR1 SGHVS, CDR2 FNYEAQ. Trimming stripped 4 bases from V and 6 bases from J, with 16 bases between. Here the CDR3 DNA reads TGTGCCAGCAGCTCCCAGACTGAGGTCGTCGAGCAGTACTTC. This gives the protein CASSSQTEVVEQYF. Drawing the rest from reference TRBV7-6 and TRBJ2-7, the complete variable domain is GAGVSQSPRYKVTKRGQDVALRCDPISGHVSLYWYRQALGQGPEFLTYFNYEAQQDKSGLPNDRFSAERPEGSISTLTIQRTEQRDSAMYRCASSSQTEVVEQYFGPGTRLTVT.

At least ten counts were recorded for this clone. V and J are TRBV4-1 and TRBJ2-1, with D unclear. This CDR3 region has 14 residues. V was cut by 2 bases and J by 4 bases, with 9 bases left in between. Germline V gene lookup returns CDR1 MGHRA and CDR2 YSYEKL. The CDR3 loop is CASSQNPEYNEQFF. The CDR3 DNA follows: TGCGCCAGCAGCCAAAACCCAGAATACAATGAGCAGTTCTTC.

The chain uses TRBV30 and TRBJ2-5; D is perhaps TRBD1 (6 bases). V lost 2 bases to trimming and J lost 10 bases, with 23 bases between them. The germline gives CDR1 GTSNPN, CDR2 SVGIG (reference sequence). The CDR3 is 15 amino acids. The CDR3 loop reads CAWSTTSGVGVVQYF. CDR3 coding DNA: TGTGCCTGGAGTACTACCTCAGGGGTGGGGGTTGTCCAGTACTTC.

This clone came up a few times. DNA for the CDR3: TGTGCCCGGTTTGGGGGGGACTACAATGAGCAGTTCTTC. Amino acids: CARFGGDYNEQFF. This chain links TRBV30 with TRBJ2-1; 7 positions match TRBD2. CDR1 and CDR2 (germline): GTSNPN, SVGIG (reference sequence). The CDR3 is 13 residues long. V lost 8 bases to trimming and J lost 3 bases; unmatched junction nucleotides: 7.

The rearrangement uses TRBV15 and TRBJ2-3, with 8 nucleotides matching TRBD1. There are 15 residues in the CDR3. V lost 0 bases to trimming and J lost 5 bases; unmatched junction nucleotides: 4. Germline loops: CDR1 LNHNV, CDR2 YYDKDF (reference sequence). CDR3: CATSRDPGGEDTQYF. CDR3 nucleotides: TGTGCCACCAGCAGAGATCCAGGGGGCGAAGATACGCAGTATTTT.

This clone came up many times. The chain employs TRBV4-1 and TRBJ1-1; 10 bases align to TRBD1. V lost 4 bases to trimming and J lost 6 bases; unmatched junction nucleotides: 8. Germline V lookup: CDR1 MGHRA, CDR2 YSYEKL. The CDR3 loop spans 15 amino acids. The CDR3 here is CASSPMTGGAAEAFF. CDR3 in DNA: TGCGCCAGCAGCCCAATGACAGGGGGCGCGGCTGAAGCTTTCTTT.

This clone appeared a few times. The chain is built from TRBV10-3 and TRBJ1-1, with D possibly TRBD1 on 5 matching bases. The CDR3 contains 15 residues. The germline gives CDR1 ENHRY, CDR2 SYGVKD. V was pared by 5 bases and J by 1 base, with 14 bases between. The CDR3 bases are TGTGCCATCAGTACTGCCGGGGCCCAGAACACTGAAGCTTTCTTT. It specifies CAISTAGAQNTEAFF.

This clone turned up a few times. The V call is TRBV7-9, the J call TRBJ1-2, with 7 bases lining up with TRBD1. This CDR3 has 13 residues. Germline-derived CDR1 and CDR2 are SEHNR and FQNEAQ (reference sequence). Losses at the gene ends were 6 bases for V and 8 bases for J; bases not matched to a gene: 9. The CDR3 protein is CASSSDRAGGYTF. Written as DNA, the CDR3 is TGTGCCAGCAGTTCCGACAGGGCTGGAGGCTACACCTTC.

V gene TRBV6-6 combines with J gene TRBJ2-7, with unresolved D. The V gene's germline CDR1 is MNHNY and CDR2 SVGAGI (reference sequence). Trimming took off 2 bases at V and 0 bases at J, with 8 bases between the two ends. The CDR3 runs to 14 residues. CDR3 protein: CASSYIASSYEQYF. For the CDR3, the DNA is TGTGCCAGCAGTTACATAGCAAGCTCCTACGAGCAGTACTTC.

This clone turned up a few times. This chain joins TRBV12-5 and TRBJ1-1, with D uncertain. The CDR3 spans 14 residues. Trimming shortened V by 1 base and J by 1 base, and 7 bases separated the two germline ends. CDR1 is LGHNT and CDR2 is FRNRAP in the germline V gene. CDR3 DNA: TGTGCTAGTGGTTTGGCCATACAGAACACTGAAGCTTTCTTT. This translates into CASGLAIQNTEAFF.

The sample holds a few counts of this clone. The chain combines TRBV19 with TRBJ2-3; D is uncertain. The V and J ends lost 1 base and 4 bases respectively, with 9 bases between them. The length of the CDR3 is 14 residues. CDR1 and CDR2 (germline): LNHDA, SQIVND (reference sequence). This CDR3 is CASSIAVVPDTQYF. For the CDR3, the DNA is TGTGCCAGTAGTATAGCCGTGGTACCAGATACGCAGTATTTT.

The sample holds a few counts of this clone. The rearrangement uses TRBV7-9 and TRBJ2-7, with TRBD1 identical over 9 bases. Trimming took 5 bases from V and 2 from J; bases not matched to a gene: 7. CDR3 length: 15 residues. Germline-derived CDR1 and CDR2 are SEHNR and FQNEAQ (reference sequence). The CDR3 is CASSVNRGPTYEQYF. The CDR3 DNA reads TGTGCCAGCAGCGTAAACAGGGGGCCAACCTACGAGCAGTACTTC. Based on the CDR3 plus reference TRBV7-9 and TRBJ2-7, the full variable domain is DTGVSQNPRHKITKRGQNVTFRCDPISEHNRLYWYRQTLGQGPEFLTYFQNEAQLEKSRLLSDRFSAERPKGSFSTLEIQRTEQGDSAMYLCASSVNRGPTYEQYFGPGTRLTVT.

This clone has ten or more counts. This chain connects TRBV19 to TRBJ2-7, with 8 nucleotides matching TRBD1. CDR3 length: 15 amino acids. The ends lost 1 base at V and 1 base at J; junction bases unmatched: 3. The germline V gene has CDR1 LNHDA and CDR2 SQIVND (reference sequence). The CDR3, as DNA: TGTGCCAGTAGTATAGCGGGACAGGCGTCCTACGAGCAGTACTTC. Translated, it gives CASSIAGQASYEQYF. Drawing the rest from reference TRBV19 and TRBJ2-7, the complete variable domain is DGGITQSPKYLFRKEGQNVTLSCEQNLNHDAMYWYRQDPGQGLRLIYYSQIVNDFQKGDIAEGYSVSREKKESFPLTVTSAQKNPTAFYLCASSIAGQASYEQYFGPGTRLTVT.

This clone was recorded a few times. The genes are TRBV30 and TRBJ1-4; D is ambiguous. Germline values: CDR1 GTSNPN, CDR2 SVGIG (reference sequence). The CDR3 consists of 12 residues. The ends were cut back, 2 bases at V and 8 bases at J, with 9 bases in the middle. The CDR3 DNA reads TGTGCCTGGAGTACTCTCCGGGAAAAACTGTTTTTT. Encoded protein: CAWSTLREKLFF.

J is TRBJ1-2 and V is TRBV23-1, with 8 nucleotides matching TRBD1. TRBV23-1 falls under the ORF class, with uncertain function. The CDR3 extends over 16 amino acids. V shed 3 bases and J 4 bases; nucleotides not matched to a gene: 10. As DNA, the CDR3 is TGCGCCAGCAGTCACCCCGACAGGGGAATCGGCTATGGCTACACCTTC. Its translation: CASSHPDRGIGYGYTF.

This clone was observed a few times. The CDR3 reads CASSLFRVTEAFF. The CDR3 DNA follows: TGTGCCAGCAGCTTATTCCGAGTGACTGAAGCTTTCTTT. The chain uses TRBV7-8 and TRBJ1-1; D uncertain. CDR3 length equals 13 residues. CDR1 is SGHVS and CDR2 is FQNEAQ in the germline V gene. V dropped 2 bases and J dropped 5 bases, with 9 bases sitting between them.

The V gene is TRBV18, the J gene TRBJ1-1, with unresolved D. This CDR3 has 13 residues. V lost 2 bases and J lost 4, with 8 bases in between. From germline, CDR1 is KGHSH and CDR2 LQKENI. CDR3 in amino acids: CASSPNGGTEAFF. CDR3 in DNA: TGTGCCAGCTCACCAAACGGAGGCACTGAAGCTTTCTTT.

The chain links TRBV5-1 to TRBJ1-5, with 11 bases that match TRBD1. The V and J ends lost 0 bases and 5 bases, in that order; junction bases with no gene match: 7. The CDR3 length is 17 residues. Germline CDR1 reads SGHRS; CDR2 reads YFSETQ. The CDR3 reads CASSLAPGQGAYQPQHF. CDR3 sequence (DNA): TGCGCCAGCAGCTTGGCCCCAGGACAGGGGGCTTATCAGCCCCAGCATTTT.

The genes are TRBV19 and TRBJ1-5; D remains ambiguous. Trimming left V 3 bases short and J 5 bases short, with 14 bases between. Germline lookup yields CDR1 LNHDA and CDR2 SQIVND (reference sequence). The CDR3 length is 15 residues. The CDR3 sequence: CASSMGNAGDQPQHF. The DNA for the CDR3 is TGTGCCAGTAGTATGGGCAATGCGGGCGATCAGCCCCAGCATTTT.